This TCR beta chain stems from a study of cytomegalovirus exposure and HLA in healthy donors. Germline CDR1 SGHTA, CDR2 FQGNSA. The V gene end was trimmed by 6 bases and the J gene end by 5 bases; junction bases not matched to a gene: 10. This CDR3 is built from 15 residues. The PCR used 60 Vbeta and 13 Jbeta primers. This table comes from immunoSEQ multiplex PCR, and its TCRdb copy is limited to in-frame clones, with some not included. Among about 170,000 clones listed, approximately 80% were seen once. This receptor was identified in a boy between 2 and 15 years old in good health and CMV-seronegative. Sequencing used PBMCs. The chain couples TRBV7-2 to TRBJ1-1; 9 bases align to TRBD1. The CDR3 DNA follows: TGTGCCAGCAGGCCGAGGGGGACAGGGTTTACTGAAGCTTTCTTT. It codes for CASRPRGTGFTEAFF.